Listed below are T cell receptor beta chains from one sample, sequenced in a study of CD8+CD57+ T cells in acquired aplastic anemia. A single record per CDR3 protein comes from TCRdb applying MiXCR to the reads. The sample holds approximately 380,000 distinct CDR3 sequences, 55% to 70% seen once. Sequenced sample: sorted CD4+, CD8+, or CD8+CD57+ T cells (not recorded which) from PBMCs. These receptors all come from a human donor in good health, serving as a control. Both conserved end residues are part of each CDR3. Each record gives: J gene, D gene, clone size, V gene, CDR3 DNA, CDR3 protein. A D gene is named only where the DNA matches it firmly. The size field is filled for only some rows; it gives once, few, many or a size class.

>TRBJ2-5|TRBD2|-|TRBV7-2
TGTGCCAGCAGCTTAGATTCGGGGGGCCAAGAGACCCAGTACTTC
CASSLDSGGQETQYF
>TRBJ2-7|-|once|TRBV7-9
TGTGCCAGCAGCCCGGGACACTCCTACGAGCAGTACTTC
CASSPGHSYEQYF
>TRBJ1-3|-|-|TRBV12-3/TRBV12-4
TGTGCCAGTAACAGGGATGAGGGTCTCTACTTCTCTGGAAACACCATATATTTT
CASNRDEGLYFSGNTIYF
>TRBJ2-3|-|-|TRBV5-1
TGTGCCAGCAACTCGGGGGGCACAGAGACGCAGTATTTT
CASNSGGTETQYF
>TRBJ2-1|TRBD1|many|TRBV20-1
TGCAGTGCTAGACCCCCCGGGACAGGGGCCCTCAATGAGCAGTTCTTC
CSARPPGTGALNEQFF
>TRBJ1-6|-|many|TRBV12-5
TGTGCTAGCCGTAGGGAGGCAGGGAATTCACCCCTCCACTTT
CASRREAGNSPLHF
>TRBJ1-5|-|-|TRBV7-2
TGTGCCAGCAGCTCCCGGGGCCCCTATCCCCCCCACCATTTT
CASSSRGPYPPHHF
>TRBJ2-3|TRBD2|-|TRBV10-3
TGTGCCATCAGTGAGACTAGCGGGCGCACAGATACGCAGTGTTTT
CAISETSGRTDTQCF
>TRBJ1-2|-|-|TRBV9
TGTGCCAGCAGCGTAGGAGGGGCGGACTATGGCTACACCTTC
CASSVGGADYGYTF
>TRBJ2-3|TRBD2|-|TRBV5-4
TGTGCCAGCAGCGGATCTCGGCGGGGGTCAGATACGCAGTATTTT
CASSGSRRGSDTQYF
>TRBJ2-7|TRBD2|-|TRBV7-6
TGTGCCAGCAGCTGCGGGGGGGCAGGGGAAGAGACGTACTTC
CASSCGGAGEETYF
>TRBJ2-2|-|-|TRBV10-3
TGTGCCATCAGGAACGGGACTTGGGAGCTGTTTTTT
CAIRNGTWELFF
>TRBJ2-7|-|-|TRBV12-3/TRBV12-4
TGTGCCAGCAGTTTCAGGGGGGACGAGCAGTACTTC
CASSFRGDEQYF
>TRBJ1-2|-|once|TRBV20-1
TGCAGTGCCACAGGCTTAAGGGACTACGGCTACACCTTC
CSATGLRDYGYTF
>TRBJ1-6|-|-|TRBV5-5
TGTGCCAGCAGCTTAGTAGGCCATCTAACCGGGAATTCACCCCTCCACTTT
CASSLVGHLTGNSPLHF
>TRBJ1-6|-|many|TRBV6-1
TGTGCCAGCAGTGAATTTTCGGGGGTAGGATCACCCCTCCACTTT
CASSEFSGVGSPLHF
>TRBJ1-4|-|-|TRBV25-1
TGTGCCAGCAGTGAAGGGTTGAGGGCAACTAATGAAAAACTGTTTTTT
CASSEGLRATNEKLFF
>TRBJ2-5|-|-|TRBV9
TGTGCCAGCAGCTTGTTCACAGGTAAGAAGTATGTTCAGTACTTC
CASSLFTGKKYVQYF
>TRBJ1-2|-|-|TRBV29-1
TGCAGCGTTGATAGGGGCAACTATGGCTACACCTTC
CSVDRGNYGYTF
>TRBJ1-3|-|many|TRBV6-1
TGTGCCAGCAGTGAAATTGCCGTCTCTGGAAACACCATATATTTT
CASSEIAVSGNTIYF
>TRBJ2-5|-|-|TRBV10-3
TGTGCCATCAGTGAGCCGACACAGGGTTTGTATGCCCAGTACTTC
CAISEPTQGLYAQYF
>TRBJ1-3|-|-|TRBV9
TGTGCCAGTACCCCTGCCCAGGCGGGGGCTCGAAACACCATATATTTT
CASTPAQAGARNTIYF
>TRBJ1-1|-|-|TRBV6-2/TRBV6-3
TGTGCCAGCAGTTACAATTTGGGCGGGTTTAGGGCGGACACTGAAGCTTTCTTT
CASSYNLGGFRADTEAFF
>TRBJ2-2|TRBD2|many|TRBV7-2
TGTGCCAGCAGCTTTAGCGGGGGGGCGGACACCGGGGAGCTGTTTTTT
CASSFSGGADTGELFF
>TRBJ2-5|TRBD2|-|TRBV15
TGTGCCACCAGCAGAGATAGCGGGGGGGCAGAAGAGACCCAGTACTTC
CATSRDSGGAEETQYF
>TRBJ2-7|-|-|TRBV7-6
TGTGCCAGCAGCCCGGGACAAGGCCCGAATTCACCCCTCTACTTC
CASSPGQGPNSPLYF
>TRBJ2-7|-|-|TRBV20-1
TGCAGTGCAACAGATGAACGTCCCAGCGAGCAGTACTTC
CSATDERPSEQYF
>TRBJ1-1|-|-|TRBV20-1
TGCAGTGCTAGAGGTGGGAGGGTCACTGAAGCTTTCTTT
CSARGGRVTEAFF
>TRBJ2-5|-|-|TRBV15
TGTGCCACCGCCGGCGGAGGGGAAGAGACCCAGTACTTC
CATAGGGEETQYF
>TRBJ1-6|-|-|TRBV20-1
TGCAGTGCTAGGGGGACGGCTAATTCACCCCTCCACTTT
CSARGTANSPLHF
>TRBJ2-1|-|-|TRBV20-1
TGCAGTGCTAGGCCGGGGGCTAGCGTGTACAATGAGCAGTTCTTC
CSARPGASVYNEQFF
>TRBJ1-1|-|many|TRBV5-1
TGCGCCAGCAGCTGGGCCTCTGGGGGAAACACTGAAGCTTTCTTT
CASSWASGGNTEAFF
>TRBJ2-7|-|-|TRBV10-1
TGCGCCAGCAGCTTAGTCGTGGGTAGCACAGACGAGCAGTATTTC
CASSLVVGSTDEQYF
>TRBJ1-1|-|-|TRBV19
TGTGCCAGTAGTGTAGGCGGCCAAGAAGCTTTCTTT
CASSVGGQEAFF
>TRBJ1-1|-|-|TRBV2
TGTGCCAGCATGTGGGGTTTCACTGAAGCTTTCTTT
CASMWGFTEAFF
>TRBJ1-1|-|few|TRBV2
TGTGCCAGCAGTGAACTGGGGGAAGCTTTCTTT
CASSELGEAFF
>TRBJ2-7|-|many|TRBV3-1
TGTGCCAGCAGCCAAGAGGGGACCGCGTTTCGGCAGTACTTC
CASSQEGTAFRQYF
>TRBJ1-1|TRBD1|-|TRBV12-3/TRBV12-4
TGTGCCAGCAGCTTATACGCCGGGACAGGGAAGGCTTGTTCTGAAGCTTTCTTT
CASSLYAGTGKACSEAFF
>TRBJ1-4|-|-|TRBV7-2
TGTGCCAGCAGCGTCGGGGCGGCGAACACTGAAGCTGTCTTT
CASSVGAANTEAVF
>TRBJ1-1|-|many|TRBV6-5
TGTGCCAGCAGTAGAGGGGCTGATGAAGCTTTCTTT
CASSRGADEAFF
>TRBJ2-7|-|-|TRBV15
TGTGCCACCAGCAGGGATATAGGTGCCAACGAGCAGTACTTC
CATSRDIGANEQYF
>TRBJ1-5|-|many|TRBV5-8
TGTGCCAGCAACTTGGTTCTCCGGACGATGACTAGCGGCAATCAGCCCCAGCATTTT
CASNLVLRTMTSGNQPQHF
>TRBJ1-2|TRBD1|many|TRBV3-1
TGTGCCAGCAGCCCCGGACAAGCAAGGGGGCCCGGCTACACCTTC
CASSPGQARGPGYTF
>TRBJ2-1|TRBD1|-|TRBV5-1
TGCGCCAGCAGCGTGGACAGGGGGATCGGCAATGAGCAGTTCTTC
CASSVDRGIGNEQFF
>TRBJ2-7|-|-|TRBV20-1
TGCAGTGCTAGTGGAGTCGGGACACAGAGCTCCTACGAGCAGTACTTC
CSASGVGTQSSYEQYF
>TRBJ1-5|-|-|TRBV7-8
TGTGCCAGCAGCTACACAGCGGGGCTAGCGGGGGGTCATTTT
CASSYTAGLAGGHF
>TRBJ1-1|TRBD1|-|TRBV7-6
TGTGCCAGCAGCCCCCTGGGGACAGGGTCTAGTTGGGACACTGAAGCTTTCTTT
CASSPLGTGSSWDTEAFF
>TRBJ2-3|-|-|TRBV7-3
TGCGCCAGCAGGGCGGAGCTCGGCACAGATACGCAGTATTTT
CASRAELGTDTQYF
>TRBJ2-5|-|once|TRBV20-1
TGCAGTGCTCGGGGGGACACGAGCTCCCAGTACTTC
CSARGDTSSQYF
>TRBJ1-4|-|-|TRBV20-1
TGCAGTGCGAGAGGGGGATATGGGGGAGGTGGAAAACTGTTTTTT
CSARGGYGGGGKLFF
>TRBJ2-7|-|-|TRBV2
TGTGCCAGCAGCCAAGGAGATCTATCCGCCTACGAGCAGTACTTC
CASSQGDLSAYEQYF
>TRBJ2-5|-|many|TRBV3-1
TGTGCCAGCAGCCCTCGACTCGGGACCCAGTACTTC
CASSPRLGTQYF
>TRBJ2-5|-|once|TRBV20-1
TGCAGTGCTGACCTGGGCCTCTATGGCTGGGAGACCCAGTACTTC
CSADLGLYGWETQYF
>TRBJ2-7|TRBD1|-|TRBV5-1
TGTGCCAGCAGCTTGGGTACAGGGGATTACTACGAGCAGTACTTC
CASSLGTGDYYEQYF